This is a list of T cell receptor beta chains from one sample in a study of blood T cell repertoires in COVID-19. Using immunoSEQ multiplex PCR, the repertoire was profiled, and TCRdb retains in-frame clones only, with some absent. Here the sample spans roughly 360,000 clones, roughly 80% being singletons. The sample consisted of PBMCs or T cells enriched from blood (not recorded which). The receptors stem from a woman in her forties or fifties who had recovered from COVID-19. CDR3s include the opening cysteine and the closing phenylalanine or tryptophan. A D gene is named only where the DNA matches it firmly. The size entry is marked missing in some rows and otherwise reads once, few, many or a size class.

TRBV7-9	.	few	TRBJ1-3	CASSLAGTSGNTIYF	TGTGCCAGCAGCTTAGCGGGGACATCTGGAAACACCATATATTTT
TRBV5-1	TRBD1	once	TRBJ1-2	CASSLTGYGYTF	TGCGCCAGCAGCCTGACAGGGTATGGCTACACCTTC
TRBV2	.	.	TRBJ1-6	CASSLDSPYNSPLHF	TGTGCCAGCAGTCTGGACAGCCCCTATAATTCACCCCTCCACTTT
TRBV9	.	.	TRBJ1-5	CASSVRGDQPQHF	TGTGCCAGCAGCGTACGGGGAGACCAGCCCCAGCATTTT
TRBV12-5	TRBD1	few	TRBJ2-1	CASGLLGQTYNEQFF	TGTGCTAGTGGCCTGTTGGGACAGACCTACAATGAGCAGTTCTTC
TRBV5-5	TRBD1	.	TRBJ1-1	CASSSGTVPEAFF	TGTGCCAGCAGCTCCGGGACAGTCCCTGAAGCTTTCTTT
TRBV7-9	.	.	TRBJ2-7	CASSPAGGTLFGEQYF	TGTGCCAGCAGCCCAGCAGGGGGGACACTCTTTGGCGAGCAGTACTTC
TRBV7-3	TRBD2	.	TRBJ2-5	CASTSGGRETQYF	TGTGCCAGCACCTCGGGGGGTCGGGAGACCCAGTACTTC
TRBV4-1	TRBD1	.	TRBJ1-1	CASSLETGDTEAFF	TGCGCCAGCAGCCTTGAAACAGGGGACACTGAAGCTTTCTTT
TRBV7-9	TRBD1	.	TRBJ1-2	CASSLVVAGGYGYTF	TGTGCCAGCAGCTTAGTCGTGGCAGGGGGATATGGCTACACCTTC
TRBV5-1	TRBD2	.	TRBJ2-1	CASNRDWGGREQFF	TGCGCCAGCAATCGAGACTGGGGAGGGCGTGAGCAGTTCTTC
TRBV27	.	.	TRBJ1-1	CASSLGTLNTEAFF	TGTGCCAGCAGTCTCGGGACACTAAACACTGAAGCTTTCTTT
TRBV4-1	TRBD1	few	TRBJ1-1	CASSQFRQGSNSEAFF	TGCGCCAGCAGCCAATTTCGACAGGGTAGTAATTCTGAAGCTTTCTTT
TRBV28	.	once	TRBJ1-3	CATTQGSGNTIYF	TGTGCCACGACTCAGGGTTCTGGAAACACCATATATTTT
TRBV2	TRBD1	once	TRBJ1-2	CASRTDRDYGYTF	TGTGCCAGCAGGACTGACAGGGACTATGGCTACACCTTC
TRBV6-5	TRBD1	.	TRBJ2-3	CASGNRGAGTQYF	TGTGCCAGCGGAAACAGGGGCGCTGGTACGCAGTATTTT
TRBV7-2	.	.	TRBJ1-2	CASKAPPSHGYTF	TGTGCCAGCAAAGCCCCTCCTTCGCATGGCTACACCTTC
TRBV7-2	TRBD2	.	TRBJ2-3	CASSPSFQRGGDTQYF	TGTGCCAGCAGCCCCTCATTCCAGCGGGGAGGAGATACGCAGTATTTT
TRBV27	.	once	TRBJ1-3	CASSTGFSGNTIYF	TGTGCCAGCAGTACAGGGTTCTCTGGAAACACCATATATTTT
TRBV7-2	.	.	TRBJ1-2	CASSLGTANYGYTF	TGTGCCAGCAGCTTAGGTACGGCTAACTATGGCTACACCTTC